These 25 T cell receptor beta chains came from one sample sequenced in a study of cytomegalovirus exposure and HLA in healthy donors. PCR was performed using 60 Vbeta and 13 Jbeta primers. Here immunoSEQ multiplex PCR was the method, and the copy in TCRdb shows in-frame clones only, minus some. The table has 150,000 or so clones, less than 90% seen once. Sequencing used PBMCs. These receptors all stem from a man aged 50-60 years in good health and CMV-seropositive.

The chain joins TRBV11-2 to TRBJ1-2, with 8 bases aligning to TRBD1. The trim removed 6 bases at V and 6 bases at J, leaving 6 bases unmatched. Germline CDR1 and CDR2: SGHAT and FQNNGV. There are 13 residues in the CDR3. The CDR3 reads CASRFRGQDGYTF. DNA of the CDR3: TGTGCCAGCAGATTCAGGGGGCAGGATGGCTACACCTTC. The full variable domain, completed using reference TRBV11-2 and TRBJ1-2, is EAGVAQSPRYKIIEKRQSVAFWCNPISGHATLYWYQQILGQGPKLLIQFQNNGVVDDSQLPKDRFSAERLKGVDSTLKIQPAKLEDSAVYLCASRFRGQDGYTFGSGTRLTVV.

V usage is TRBV18 and J usage is TRBJ2-3; 11 positions agree with TRBD2. CDR1 is KGHSH and CDR2 is LQKENI in the germline V gene. J lost 5 bases, V lost 1 base, and 5 bases had no gene match. This CDR3 has 16 residues. The CDR3 here is CASSPLAGGPQDTQYF. The CDR3 region has the DNA TGTGCCAGCTCACCACTAGCGGGGGGGCCCCAAGATACGCAGTATTTT.

The chain links TRBV7-6 to TRBJ2-1; 7 bases are shared with TRBD2. The CDR3 extends over 14 amino acids. Germline CDR1 is SGHVS and CDR2 is FNYEAQ. V lost 4 bases, J lost 7 bases, and 7 bases stayed unmatched. The CDR3: CASSSGLGDNEQFF. DNA for the CDR3: TGTGCCAGCAGCTCAGGACTAGGAGATAATGAGCAGTTCTTC.

The chain recombines TRBV4-1 with TRBJ1-3; 7 nucleotides agree with TRBD1. CDR1 is MGHRA and CDR2 is YSYEKL in the germline V gene. There are 15 residues in the CDR3. The ends lost 5 bases at V and 0 bases at J; junction bases unmatched: 4. In DNA, the CDR3 is TGCGCCAGCAGCTACCCAGGGGGCTCTGGAAACACCATATATTTT. It translates to CASSYPGGSGNTIYF.

The J gene is TRBJ2-2, the V gene TRBV7-3; possible D gene TRBD2, 5 bases. The CDR3 contains 17 residues. V was pared by 2 bases and J by 0 bases, with 13 bases between. Germline V gene lookup returns CDR1 SGHTA and CDR2 FQGTGA. The DNA of the CDR3 is TGTGCCAGCAGCTTATTCGGGAACTACCCGAACACCGGGGAGCTGTTTTTT. Its translation is CASSLFGNYPNTGELFF.

This chain uses TRBV30 with TRBJ2-5; weak D call: TRBD2 (6 bases). Trimming stripped 7 bases from V and 5 bases from J, with 17 bases between. The length of the CDR3 is 13 residues. Germline V lookup: CDR1 GTSNPN, CDR2 SVGIG (reference sequence). The DNA of the CDR3 is TGTGCCTTCGGGAGCATGACTCCTGAGACCCAGTACTTC. Its translation is CAFGSMTPETQYF.

The chain employs TRBV7-8 and TRBJ2-7; 15 bases line up with TRBD2. This CDR3 contains 19 residues. After removal of 1 base from V and 4 bases from J, the junction contained 11 bases not matched to a gene. Per germline, CDR1 SGHVS and CDR2 FQNEAQ. The CDR3 sequence: CASSLEGTSGRRTEYEQYF. DNA of the CDR3: TGTGCCAGCAGCTTAGAGGGGACTAGCGGGAGGAGAACAGAATACGAGCAGTACTTC.

Here the CDR3 DNA reads TGTGCCAGCAGTTTGAGGGGGAGCCCGGTCGTCTATGGCTACACCTTC. Amino acids: CASSLRGSPVVYGYTF. This chain links TRBV28 with TRBJ1-2, with D possibly matching TRBD1 (6 bases). Trimming cost V 3 bases and J 4 bases, with 18 bases left between them. Germline lookup yields CDR1 MDHEN and CDR2 SYDVKM. The CDR3 is 16 residues long.

The V gene is TRBV4-1, the J gene TRBJ2-7, with D unclear. Germline-derived CDR1 and CDR2 are MGHRA and YSYEKL. The V and J ends lost 0 bases and 6 bases respectively, with 15 bases between them. The CDR3 sequence is 15 residues long. CDR3 in DNA: TGCGCCAGCAGCCAAGACTTCTCCGCGGTGGGCGAGCAGTACTTC. The encoded protein is CASSQDFSAVGEQYF.

The chain recombines TRBV5-5 with TRBJ2-7; TRBD1 matches at 9 bases. The CDR3 runs 16 residues. V lost 0 bases and J lost 4; bases outside the gene matches: 8. From germline, CDR1 is SGHKS and CDR2 YYEKEE (reference sequence). CDR3 nucleotides: TGTGCCAGCAGCTTGGCCCCCGGGACAGGGCAGTACGAGCAGTACTTC. Translating gives CASSLAPGTGQYEQYF.

This rearrangement joins TRBV29-1 to TRBJ2-7; 7 positions agree with TRBD2. The ends lost 4 bases at V and 0 bases at J; junction bases unmatched: 6. Looked up from germline, CDR1 is SQVTM and CDR2 is ANQGSEA. There are 14 residues in the CDR3. CDR3 region: CSVAGGQSSYEQYF. The DNA for the CDR3 is TGCAGCGTTGCGGGGGGTCAGAGCTCCTACGAGCAGTACTTC.

A note on this clone: Relative to the germline gene, one junction end is altered; a read error may explain this. The same CDR3 also results from other DNA sequences found in this sample. V usage is TRBV27 and J usage is TRBJ2-7; 7 bases are shared with TRBD2. Germline-derived CDR1 and CDR2 are MNHEY and SMNVEV (reference sequence). The CDR3 runs to 15 residues. CDR3 loop: CASSFAGEGATEQYF. Here the CDR3 DNA reads TGCGCCAGCAGTTTTGCGGGAGAAGGCGCTACGGAGCAGTACTTC.

V is TRBV28 and J is TRBJ1-2, with a tentative D call TRBD1 (6 bases). The germline gives CDR1 MDHEN, CDR2 SYDVKM. Deletions cut 3 bases from V and 0 bases from J, with 14 bases between. The CDR3 extends over 16 amino acids. The CDR3 loop reads CASSFRAGAANYGYTF. CDR3 bases: TGTGCCAGCAGTTTCAGAGCGGGGGCGGCTAACTATGGCTACACCTTC.

This chain links TRBV7-3 with TRBJ2-1, with 9 bases aligning to TRBD2. V lost 3 bases and J lost 5; bases outside the gene matches: 5. This CDR3 spans 15 amino acids. Germline-derived CDR1 and CDR2 are SGHTA and FQGTGA. The CDR3 reads CASSLGLAIDNEQFF. The CDR3 DNA follows: TGTGCCAGCAGCTTGGGACTAGCTATAGACAATGAGCAGTTCTTC. Combining the CDR3 with reference TRBV7-3 and TRBJ2-1 gives the whole variable domain GAGVSQTPSNKVTEKGKYVELRCDPISGHTALYWYRQSLGQGPEFLIYFQGTGAADDSGLPNDRFFAVRPEGSVSTLKIQRTERGDSAVYLCASSLGLAIDNEQFFGPGTRLTVL.

In nucleotides, the CDR3 is TGTGCCAGCAGCTCAGCCGGGACTAGTCGGAATGAGCAGTTCTTC. It yields the protein CASSSAGTSRNEQFF. The chain employs TRBV11-2 and TRBJ2-1; 8 bases fit TRBD2. Germline V lookup: CDR1 SGHAT, CDR2 FQNNGV. The CDR3 runs 15 residues. The ends lost 4 bases at V and 7 bases at J; junction bases unmatched: 9.

CDR3 bases: TGCAGCGTTGATTCGGGGGTCGGGAACACTGAAGCTTTCTTT. Translating gives CSVDSGVGNTEAFF. The chain recombines TRBV29-1 with TRBJ1-1; maybe TRBD1 (5 bases). Per germline, CDR1 SQVTM and CDR2 ANQGSEA. The CDR3 has 14 residues. V was trimmed by 3 bases and J by 1 base, leaving 12 bases between them.

This clone was picked up one time. The chain recombines TRBV15 with TRBJ2-1, with TRBD2 identical over 9 bases. The CDR3 covers 15 residues. Losses at the gene ends were 0 bases for V and 4 bases for J; bases not matched to a gene: 1. Germline assignment: CDR1 LNHNV and CDR2 YYDKDF (reference sequence). The CDR3, as DNA: TGTGCCACCAGCAGAGAGCGGGGGGGATACAATGAGCAGTTCTTC. Translated: CATSRERGGYNEQFF.

The V and J genes are TRBV5-5 and TRBJ2-7, with TRBD2 as a possible D gene (5 bases). Germline V gene lookup returns CDR1 SGHKS and CDR2 YYEKEE (reference sequence). This CDR3 contains 13 residues. The ends were cut back, 3 bases at V and 2 bases at J, with 9 bases in the middle. CDR3 protein: CASSSPGTYEQYF. CDR3 in DNA: TGTGCCAGCAGCTCGCCGGGAACCTACGAGCAGTACTTC.

V and J are TRBV29-1 and TRBJ1-1; 7 nucleotides agree with TRBD1. Germline V lookup: CDR1 SQVTM, CDR2 ANQGSEA. Trimming cost V 7 bases and J 6 bases; bases outside gene matches: 8. CDR3 length: 12 amino acids. The CDR3 region is CSAAGGWAEAFF. DNA for the CDR3: TGCAGCGCGGCAGGGGGTTGGGCTGAAGCTTTCTTT.

The rearrangement links TRBV19 to TRBJ1-5; 7 bases are a match to TRBD1. The germline CDR1 and CDR2 sequences are LNHDA and SQIVND (reference sequence). Trimming at V came to 7 bases and at J to 0 bases, leaving 6 bases not matched to a gene. This CDR3 region has 15 residues. CDR3 amino acids: CASKGGTASNQPQHF. The DNA for the CDR3 is TGTGCCAGTAAAGGTGGGACAGCTAGCAATCAGCCCCAGCATTTT.

This clone has only one observation. V and J are TRBV18 and TRBJ2-1; 15 bases line up with TRBD2. Per the germline V gene, CDR1 is KGHSH and CDR2 is LQKENI. This CDR3 is 18 amino acids long. Trimming removed 3 bases from V and 1 base from J; junction bases left unmatched: 4. The CDR3 sequence: CASSPGLAGGSSYNEQFF. CDR3 sequence (DNA): TGTGCCAGCTCACCTGGACTAGCGGGAGGGAGTTCCTACAATGAGCAGTTCTTC.

The chain links TRBV7-8 to TRBJ1-1; 11 bases line up with TRBD1. Trimming at V came to 5 bases and at J to 5 bases, leaving 10 bases not matched to a gene. In germline, CDR1 is SGHVS, CDR2 FQNEAQ. The CDR3 consists of 16 residues. Here the CDR3 DNA reads TGTGCCAGCAGCACGGGTGGGGACAGGGGGAATACTGAAGCTTTCTTT. Amino acids: CASSTGGDRGNTEAFF.

The rearrangement joins TRBV5-6 to TRBJ2-7; D gene uncertain. Germline V gives CDR1 SGHDT, CDR2 YYEEEE. The CDR3 contains 14 residues. V lost 0 bases, J lost 2 bases, and 9 bases lay in between. The CDR3 nucleotides are TGTGCCAGCAGCTTGGGCACGGCGGCCTACGAGCAGTACTTC. This sequence encodes CASSLGTAAYEQYF.

This clone was recorded only once. The CDR3, as DNA: TGTGCCAGCAGTCGACAGGGGGCCTCAGATACGCAGTATTTT. It codes for CASSRQGASDTQYF. This chain uses TRBV6-5 with TRBJ2-3; 10 bases are shared with TRBD1. The CDR3 is made up of 14 amino acids. Per the germline V gene, CDR1 is MNHEY and CDR2 is SVGAGI. With 5 bases clipped from V and 4 bases from J, the junction kept 3 bases outside the gene matches.

The V gene is TRBV6-6, the J gene TRBJ2-1, with a possible D match to TRBD2 (6 bases). The length of the CDR3 is 15 residues. V shed 6 bases and J shed 1 base, with 13 bases lying between them. Per germline, CDR1 MNHNY and CDR2 SVGAGI (reference sequence). In DNA, the CDR3 is TGTGCCAGCAGCTCCGGGACTGCTTCCTACAATGAGCAGTTCTTC. As protein: CASSSGTASYNEQFF.